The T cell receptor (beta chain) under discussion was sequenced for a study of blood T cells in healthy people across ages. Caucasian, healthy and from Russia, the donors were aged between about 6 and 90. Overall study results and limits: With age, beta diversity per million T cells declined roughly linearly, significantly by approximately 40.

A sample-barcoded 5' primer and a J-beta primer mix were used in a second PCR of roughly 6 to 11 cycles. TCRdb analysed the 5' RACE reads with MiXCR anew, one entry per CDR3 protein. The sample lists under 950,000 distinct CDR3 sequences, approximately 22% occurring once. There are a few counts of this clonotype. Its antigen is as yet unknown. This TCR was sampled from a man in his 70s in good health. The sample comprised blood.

The CDR3 coding sequence is TGCAGTGCTAGGAACAGGGCCGGGGCCAACGTCCTGACTTTC. It yields the protein CSARNRAGANVLTF. This chain links TRBV20-1 with TRBJ2-6; D perhaps matches TRBD1 (6 bases). V dropped 3 bases and J dropped 4 bases, with 10 bases sitting between them. Germline lookup yields CDR1 DFQATT and CDR2 SNEGSKA (reference sequence). The CDR3 length is 14 residues.